The clone carrying this T cell receptor (beta chain) appeared a few times. Its antigen remains unknown. These data originate in a study of T cells in Graves' hyperthyroidism and ophthalmopathy. Study-level points and caveats: Patients with ophthalmopathy were separated from those with stable hyperthyroidism by a 13 V-J model.

Authors of the study amplified TCR beta CDR3 regions from RNA transcripts. The HTBI primer set served for first-round RT-PCR of the TCR CDR3. TCRdb analysed the multiplex PCR reads with MiXCR anew, one entry per CDR3 protein. The sample records some 600,000 distinct CDR3 sequences, about 45% being singletons. Germline CDR1 reads DFQATT; CDR2 reads SNEGSKA (reference sequence). This CDR3 has 14 residues. V shed 7 bases and J shed 1 base, with 16 bases lying between them. This TCR came from a woman in her late teens or twenties with Graves' hyperthyroidism. The chain uses TRBV20-1 and TRBJ1-1; D perhaps matches TRBD1 (5 bases). Sequencing used peripheral blood or thyroid tissue (not recorded which). The CDR3 region is CSGAGRRWNTEAFF. The CDR3 DNA reads TGCAGTGGTGCAGGGAGGCGGTGGAACACTGAAGCTTTCTTT.